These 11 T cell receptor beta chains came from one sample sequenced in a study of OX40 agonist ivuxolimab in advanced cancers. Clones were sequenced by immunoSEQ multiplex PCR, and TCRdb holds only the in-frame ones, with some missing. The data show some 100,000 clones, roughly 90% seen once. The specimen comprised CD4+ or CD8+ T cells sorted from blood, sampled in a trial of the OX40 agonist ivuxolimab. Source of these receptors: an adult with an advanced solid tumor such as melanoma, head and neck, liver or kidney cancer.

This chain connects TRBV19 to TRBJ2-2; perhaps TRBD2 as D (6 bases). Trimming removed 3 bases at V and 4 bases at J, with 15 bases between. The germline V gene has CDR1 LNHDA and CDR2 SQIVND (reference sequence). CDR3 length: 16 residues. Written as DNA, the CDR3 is TGTGCCAGTAGTATTGCTGAGATGGAGGGCACCGGGGAGCTGTTTTTT. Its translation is CASSIAEMEGTGELFF.

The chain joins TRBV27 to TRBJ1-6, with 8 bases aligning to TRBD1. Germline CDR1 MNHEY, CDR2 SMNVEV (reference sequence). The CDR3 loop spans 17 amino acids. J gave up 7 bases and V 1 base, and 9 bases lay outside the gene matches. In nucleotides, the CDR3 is TGTGCCAGCAGTTTATGGGCCTCGACAGGGGCGAATTCACCCCTCCACTTT. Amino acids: CASSLWASTGANSPLHF.

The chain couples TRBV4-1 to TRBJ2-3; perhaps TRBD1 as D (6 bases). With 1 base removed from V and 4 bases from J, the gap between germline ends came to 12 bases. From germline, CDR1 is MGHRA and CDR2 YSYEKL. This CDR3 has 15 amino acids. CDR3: CASSQGFGGADTQYF. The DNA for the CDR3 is TGCGCCAGCAGCCAAGGATTTGGGGGCGCAGATACGCAGTATTTT.

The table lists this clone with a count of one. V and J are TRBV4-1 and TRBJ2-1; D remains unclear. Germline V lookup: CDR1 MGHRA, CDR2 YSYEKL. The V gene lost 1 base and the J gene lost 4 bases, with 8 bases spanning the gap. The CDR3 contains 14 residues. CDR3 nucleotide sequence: TGCGCCAGCAGCCAAGCATCTGCGTACAATGAGCAGTTCTTC. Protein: CASSQASAYNEQFF.

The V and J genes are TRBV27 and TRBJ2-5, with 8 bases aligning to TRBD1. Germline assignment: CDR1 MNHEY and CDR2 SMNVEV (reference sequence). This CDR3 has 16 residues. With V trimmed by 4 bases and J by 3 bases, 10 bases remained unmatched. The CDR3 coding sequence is TGTGCCAGCAGTTCCCGTCCGGACAGGGCAGAAGAGACCCAGTACTTC. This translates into CASSSRPDRAEETQYF.

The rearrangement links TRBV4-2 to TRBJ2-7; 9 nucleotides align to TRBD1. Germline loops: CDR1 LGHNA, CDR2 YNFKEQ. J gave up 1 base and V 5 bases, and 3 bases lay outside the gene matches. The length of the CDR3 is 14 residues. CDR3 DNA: TGTGCCAGCAGCTCCGGACAGGGGTCCTACGAGCAGTACTTC. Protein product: CASSSGQGSYEQYF.

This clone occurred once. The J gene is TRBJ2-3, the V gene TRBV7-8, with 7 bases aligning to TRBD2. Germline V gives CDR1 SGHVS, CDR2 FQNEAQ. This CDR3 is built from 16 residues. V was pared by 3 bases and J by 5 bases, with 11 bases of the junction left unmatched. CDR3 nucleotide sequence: TGTGCCAGCAGCTTGTCCTCTAGCGGCTCCGGAGATACGCAGTATTTT. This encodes CASSLSSSGSGDTQYF.

Here the CDR3 reads CASSLGAGTGDYEQYF. Written as DNA, the CDR3 is TGTGCCAGCAGCTTGGGGGCCGGGACAGGGGACTACGAGCAGTACTTC. The chain has TRBV7-8 and TRBJ2-7, with 10 bases fitting TRBD1. J was trimmed by 3 bases and V by 3 bases; bases with no gene match: 8. CDR1 SGHVS and CDR2 FQNEAQ come from the germline V gene. The CDR3 totals 16 residues.

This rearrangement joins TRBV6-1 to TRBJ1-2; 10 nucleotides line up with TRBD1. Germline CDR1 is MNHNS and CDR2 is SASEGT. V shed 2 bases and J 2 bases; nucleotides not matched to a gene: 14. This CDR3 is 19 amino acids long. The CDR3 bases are TGTGCCAGCAGTGAATTAAGGGGACAGGGGCCGCCGTTGAACTATGGCTACACCTTC. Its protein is CASSELRGQGPPLNYGYTF.

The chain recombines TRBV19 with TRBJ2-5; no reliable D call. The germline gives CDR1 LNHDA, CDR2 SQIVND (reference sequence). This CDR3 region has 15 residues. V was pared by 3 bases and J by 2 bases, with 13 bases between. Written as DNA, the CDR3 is TGTGCCAGTAGTATCCACGCAGCAGAACAAGAGACCCAGTACTTC. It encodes CASSIHAAEQETQYF. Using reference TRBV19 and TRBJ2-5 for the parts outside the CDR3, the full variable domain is DGGITQSPKYLFRKEGQNVTLSCEQNLNHDAMYWYRQDPGQGLRLIYYSQIVNDFQKGDIAEGYSVSREKKESFPLTVTSAQKNPTAFYLCASSIHAAEQETQYFGPGTRLLVL.

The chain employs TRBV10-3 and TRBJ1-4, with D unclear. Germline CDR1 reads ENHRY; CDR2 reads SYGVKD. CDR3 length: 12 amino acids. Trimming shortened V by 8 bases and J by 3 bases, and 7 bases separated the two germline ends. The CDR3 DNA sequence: TGTGCCATCTCGGAGTCTAATGAAAAACTGTTTTTT. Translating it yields CAISESNEKLFF.